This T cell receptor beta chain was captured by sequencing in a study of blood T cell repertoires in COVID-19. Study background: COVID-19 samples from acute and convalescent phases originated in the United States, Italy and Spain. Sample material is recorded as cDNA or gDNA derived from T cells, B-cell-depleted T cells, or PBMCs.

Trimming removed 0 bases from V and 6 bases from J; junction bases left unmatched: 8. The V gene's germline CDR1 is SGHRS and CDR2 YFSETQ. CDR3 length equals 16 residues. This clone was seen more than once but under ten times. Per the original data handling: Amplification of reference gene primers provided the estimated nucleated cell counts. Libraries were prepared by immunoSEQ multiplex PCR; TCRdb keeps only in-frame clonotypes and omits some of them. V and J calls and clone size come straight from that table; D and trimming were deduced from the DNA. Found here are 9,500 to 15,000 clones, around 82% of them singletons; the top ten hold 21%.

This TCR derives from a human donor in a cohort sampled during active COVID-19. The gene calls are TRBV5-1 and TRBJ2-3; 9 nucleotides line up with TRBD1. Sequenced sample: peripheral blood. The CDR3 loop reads CASSLGGQGSWDTQYF. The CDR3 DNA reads TGCGCCAGCAGCTTGGGGGGACAGGGTAGTTGGGATACGCAGTATTTT.